The entry below describes one T cell receptor (beta chain). Its target is not known. The record originates from a study of shared clonotypes between healthy human individuals. Study details: Used for every donor were three CD4 naive, three CD4 memory, two CD8 naive and one CD8 memory plate.

A deep-level run was used for the assay. Method: immunoSEQ multiplex PCR; TCRdb's copy keeps in-frame clones and lacks some. The sample holds about 600,000 clones, more than 95% seen once. V shed 5 bases and J 3 bases; nucleotides not matched to a gene: 6. Germline V CDR1 and CDR2: SEHNR, FQNEAQ (reference sequence). The CDR3 is made up of 14 amino acids. The CD4+ fraction was divided into a CD45RA+ naive subset and a CD45RA-negative memory subset. Study-wide findings and caveats: Clonotype sharing among the donors was expected to vary with sequencing depth.

V gene TRBV7-9 combines with J gene TRBJ1-2; 7 bases line up with TRBD1. Sequencing input: naive CD4+ T cells sorted from blood. The subset was: CD45RA+ positively selected. The TCR was taken from a woman under 40 in good health. The CDR3: CASSPQGGDYGYTF. The CDR3 DNA is TGTGCCAGCAGCCCCCAGGGGGGGGACTATGGCTACACCTTC.